This entry lists 4 T cell receptor beta chains sequenced from one sample in a study of Graves' ophthalmopathy and Graves' hyperthyroidism. Amplified TCR beta CDR3 regions were obtained using RNA transcripts as template. The workflow started with a first-round RT-PCR run with HTBI primers and then moved on to a second-round multiplex PCR. TCRdb analysed the multiplex PCR reads with MiXCR anew, one entry per CDR3 protein. The sample holds some 200,000 distinct CDR3 sequences, just under 30% seen once. Input material: peripheral blood. The receptors were sampled from a man aged 50-59 years with Graves' ophthalmopathy.

There are many counts of this clonotype. This chain joins TRBV11-3 and TRBJ2-7; possibly TRBD2 for D (6 bases). V lost 3 bases and J lost 2, with 11 bases in between. CDR3 length: 14 amino acids. In germline, CDR1 is SGHNT, CDR2 YENEEA. In DNA form, the CDR3 reads TGTGCCAGCAGCTTTGAACTAGCACCCTACGAGCAGTACTTC. The encoded protein is CASSFELAPYEQYF.

This clonotype has ten or more counts. This chain joins TRBV5-1 and TRBJ2-2; perhaps TRBD1 as D (5 bases). The length of the CDR3 is 14 residues. With 5 bases removed from V and 1 base from J, the gap between germline ends came to 9 bases. Per germline, CDR1 SGHRS and CDR2 YFSETQ. The CDR3 sequence: CASRFRENTGELFF. The DNA for the CDR3 is TGCGCCAGCAGGTTCAGGGAGAACACCGGGGAGCTGTTTTTT.

The sample holds one count of this clonotype. This sequence joins TRBV15 and TRBJ2-5; no definite D call. The CDR3 is 13 amino acids. The ends were cut back, 3 bases at V and 3 bases at J, with 8 bases in the middle. Per the germline V gene, CDR1 is LNHNV and CDR2 is YYDKDF (reference sequence). CDR3 in DNA: TGTGCCACCAGCAGCTTTTCCAAAGAGACCCAGTACTTC. It encodes CATSSFSKETQYF.

This clonotype appeared a single time. This chain uses TRBV12-3 or TRBV12-4 with TRBJ2-7; D ambiguous. The length of the CDR3 is 13 residues. The V gene lost 5 bases and the J gene lost 1 base, with 9 bases spanning the gap. Written as DNA, the CDR3 is TGTGCCAGCAGTCACTCTAGATCCTACGAGCAGTACTTC. Protein product: CASSHSRSYEQYF.